The clone carrying this TCR beta chain appeared a few times. What it binds is not known. The method was immunoSEQ multiplex PCR; TCRdb's version includes in-frame clones alone and lacks a portion of them. The repertoire holds 95,000 to 100,000 clones, with just over 90% as singletons. Germline lookup yields CDR1 LNHDA and CDR2 SQIVND (reference sequence). The V end was cut by 6 bases, the J end by 0 bases, with 14 bases between. The CDR3 is 15 residues long. This entry belongs to a study of T cell responses to AZD1222 COVID-19 vaccine. Notes on the study in general: Sampling captured repertoires only after the peak T cell response. CD4 TCRs linked to vaccination spanned spike, dominating at 160-218 and 743-854. Among the donors, most were white British and more were female, and clonal diversity was possibly underestimated. Within unmutated variant regions lay the reported targets of nearly half of spike-specific TCRs.

The material sequenced was peripheral blood, taken on day 0 of AZD1222 vaccination. This chain uses TRBV19 with TRBJ1-1; weak D call: TRBD1 (6 bases). This sequence was found in an adult in good health. The DNA for the CDR3 is TGTGCCAGTAGCTCACGACAGGACATGAACACTGAAGCTTTCTTT. Amino acid sequence: CASSSRQDMNTEAFF.